This TCR beta chain came from a study of T cells in Graves' hyperthyroidism and ophthalmopathy. General study results and limits: Model-based prediction identified ophthalmopathy a median roughly 5.9 months prior to its onset.

The V gene's germline CDR1 is SNHLY and CDR2 FYNNEI. Trimming shortened V by 6 bases and J by 3 bases, and 10 bases separated the two germline ends. The CDR3 is 13 amino acids. Ophthalmopathy cases scored 3 or more on the Clinical Activity Score and 4 or more on NOSPECS grade, with duration below 3 months. Uncontrolled infection, other autoimmune disease, pregnancy or lactation excluded patients. It was approximately 9.7 ml of fresh peripheral blood that supplied the PBMCs. This clonotype was detected many times. Its antigen is unknown. TCR beta CDR3 sequences were amplified from RNA transcripts. An initial round of RT-PCR targeting the TCR CDR3 relied on the HTBI primer set. Each CDR3 protein is one row after TCRdb ran MiXCR on the multiplex PCR reads. The sample has 660,000 or so distinct CDR3 sequences, less than 25% seen once; the top ten hold 34%.

The J gene is TRBJ2-3, the V gene TRBV2; D is tentatively TRBD1 or TRBD2 (6 bases each). Material for sequencing was blood. The TCR originated in a man aged 25-45 years with Graves' ophthalmopathy. The CDR3 is CASSEGGTDTQYF. In DNA form, the CDR3 reads TGTGCCAGCAGCGAGGGGGGTACAGATACGCAGTATTTT.